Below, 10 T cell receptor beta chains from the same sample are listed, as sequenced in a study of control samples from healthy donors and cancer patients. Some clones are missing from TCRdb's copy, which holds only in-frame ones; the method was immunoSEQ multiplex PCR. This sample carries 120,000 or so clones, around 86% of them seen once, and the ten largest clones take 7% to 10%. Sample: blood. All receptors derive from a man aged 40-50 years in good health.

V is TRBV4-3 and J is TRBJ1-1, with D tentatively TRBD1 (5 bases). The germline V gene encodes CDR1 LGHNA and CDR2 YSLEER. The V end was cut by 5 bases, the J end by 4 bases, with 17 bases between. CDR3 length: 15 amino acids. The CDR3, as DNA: TGCGCCAGCAGCTCTGACCCCGGGGCTGGCACTGAAGCTTTCTTT. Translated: CASSSDPGAGTEAFF.

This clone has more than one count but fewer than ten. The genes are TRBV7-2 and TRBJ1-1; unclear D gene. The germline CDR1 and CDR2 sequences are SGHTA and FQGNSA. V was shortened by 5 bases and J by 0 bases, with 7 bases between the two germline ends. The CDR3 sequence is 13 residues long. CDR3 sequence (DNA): TGTGCCAGCAGCACCTCAATGAACACTGAAGCTTTCTTT. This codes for CASSTSMNTEAFF.

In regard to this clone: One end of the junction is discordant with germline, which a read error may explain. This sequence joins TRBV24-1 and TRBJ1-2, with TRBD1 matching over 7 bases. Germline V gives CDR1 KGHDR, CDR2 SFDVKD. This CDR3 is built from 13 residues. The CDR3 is CAASMTGYDGYTF. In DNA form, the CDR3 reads TGTGCCGCCAGTATGACAGGGTACGATGGCTACACCTTC.

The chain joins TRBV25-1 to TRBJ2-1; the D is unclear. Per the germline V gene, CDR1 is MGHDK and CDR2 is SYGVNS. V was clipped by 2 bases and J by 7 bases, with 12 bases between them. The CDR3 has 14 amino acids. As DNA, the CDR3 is TGTGCCAGCAGTGAACTCCCGTTTGGGAATGAGCAGTTCTTC. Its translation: CASSELPFGNEQFF.

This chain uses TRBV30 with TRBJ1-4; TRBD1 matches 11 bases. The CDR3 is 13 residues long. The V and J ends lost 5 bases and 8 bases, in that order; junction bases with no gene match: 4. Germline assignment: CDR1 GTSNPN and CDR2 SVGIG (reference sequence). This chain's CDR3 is CAWGGQGEEKLFF. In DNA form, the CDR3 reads TGTGCCTGGGGGGGACAGGGGGAAGAAAAACTGTTTTTT. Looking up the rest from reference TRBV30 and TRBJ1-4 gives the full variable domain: SQTIHQWPATLVQPVGSPLSLECTVEGTSNPNLYWYRQAAGRGLQLLFYSVGIGQISSEVPQNLSASRPQDRQFILSSKKLLLSDSGFYLCAWGGQGEEKLFFGSGTQLSVL.

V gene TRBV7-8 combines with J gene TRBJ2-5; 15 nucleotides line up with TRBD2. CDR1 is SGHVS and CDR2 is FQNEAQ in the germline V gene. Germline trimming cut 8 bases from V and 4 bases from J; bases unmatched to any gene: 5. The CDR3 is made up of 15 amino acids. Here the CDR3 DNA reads TGTGCCAGCCGGACTAGCGGGGGGGCGGGAGAGACCCAGTACTTC. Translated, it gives CASRTSGGAGETQYF.

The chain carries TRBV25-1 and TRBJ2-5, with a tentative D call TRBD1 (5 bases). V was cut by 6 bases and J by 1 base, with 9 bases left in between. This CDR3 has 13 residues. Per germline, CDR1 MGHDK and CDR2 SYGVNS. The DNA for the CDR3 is TGTGCCAGCAGACAGGTCTCCCAAGAGACCCAGTACTTC. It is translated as CASRQVSQETQYF.

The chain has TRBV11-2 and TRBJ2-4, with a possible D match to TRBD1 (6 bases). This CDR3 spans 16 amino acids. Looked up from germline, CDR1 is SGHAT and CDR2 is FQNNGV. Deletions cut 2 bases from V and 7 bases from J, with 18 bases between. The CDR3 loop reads CASSLWVRGSQNIQYF. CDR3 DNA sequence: TGTGCCAGCAGCTTATGGGTCAGGGGCTCGCAGAACATTCAGTACTTC.

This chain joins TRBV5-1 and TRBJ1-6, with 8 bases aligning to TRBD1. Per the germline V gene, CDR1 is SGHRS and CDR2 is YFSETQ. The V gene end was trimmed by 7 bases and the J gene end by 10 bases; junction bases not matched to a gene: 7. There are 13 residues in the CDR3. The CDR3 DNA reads TGCGCCAGCGGCTCAACAGGGGGATCACCCCTCCACTTT. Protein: CASGSTGGSPLHF. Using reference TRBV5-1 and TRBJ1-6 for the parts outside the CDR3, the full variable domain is KAGVTQTPRYLIKTRGQQVTLSCSPISGHRSVSWYQQTPGQGLQFLFEYFSETQRNKGNFPGRFSGRQFSNSRSEMNVSTLELGDSALYLCASGSTGGSPLHFGNGTRLTVT.

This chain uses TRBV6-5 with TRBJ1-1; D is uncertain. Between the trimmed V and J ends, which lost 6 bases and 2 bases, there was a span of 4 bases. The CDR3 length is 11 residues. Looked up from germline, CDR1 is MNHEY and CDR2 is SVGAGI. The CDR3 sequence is CASRLNTEAFF. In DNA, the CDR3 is TGTGCCAGCAGACTAAACACTGAAGCTTTCTTT.